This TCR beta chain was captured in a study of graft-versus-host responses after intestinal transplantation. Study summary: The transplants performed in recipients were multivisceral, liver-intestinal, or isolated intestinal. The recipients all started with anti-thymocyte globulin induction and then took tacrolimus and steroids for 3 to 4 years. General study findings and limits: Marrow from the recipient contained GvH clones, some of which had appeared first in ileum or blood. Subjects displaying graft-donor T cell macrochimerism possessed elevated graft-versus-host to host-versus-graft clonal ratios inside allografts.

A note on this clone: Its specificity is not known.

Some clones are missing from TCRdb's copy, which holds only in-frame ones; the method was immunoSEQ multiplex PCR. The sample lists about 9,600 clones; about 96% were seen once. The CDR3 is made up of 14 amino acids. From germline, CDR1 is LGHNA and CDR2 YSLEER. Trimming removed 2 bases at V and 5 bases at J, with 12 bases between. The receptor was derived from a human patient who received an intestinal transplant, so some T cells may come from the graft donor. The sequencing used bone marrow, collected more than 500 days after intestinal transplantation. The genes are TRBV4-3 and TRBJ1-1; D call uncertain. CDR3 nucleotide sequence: TGCGCCAGCAGCCAAAGGCAACCTTGGACTGAAGCTTTCTTT. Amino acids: CASSQRQPWTEAFF.